The 8 T cell receptor beta chains presented below share a single source sample, sequenced in a study of identical twins. TCRdb re-derived calls from the 5' RACE reads in MiXCR, one entry per CDR3 protein. The sample yields around 510,000 distinct CDR3 sequences, roughly an eighth seen once. These data were also filed under a second study, of yellow fever vaccine responses in identical twins.

The material sequenced was CD4+ T cells sorted from blood. Receptor source: a woman younger than 30 in good health.

A few counts support this clonotype. V gene TRBV11-2 combines with J gene TRBJ2-5; 7 positions match TRBD2. This CDR3 comprises 16 residues. The V and J ends lost 9 bases and 1 base, in that order; junction bases with no gene match: 14. Germline CDR1 reads SGHAT; CDR2 reads FQNNGV. CDR3 protein: CASGPATSTSQETQYF. The CDR3 DNA is TGTGCCAGTGGACCAGCGACTAGCACCTCCCAAGAGACCCAGTACTTC. Complete variable domain (other parts from reference TRBV11-2 and TRBJ2-5): EAGVAQSPRYKIIEKRQSVAFWCNPISGHATLYWYQQILGQGPKLLIQFQNNGVVDDSQLPKDRFSAERLKGVDSTLKIQPAKLEDSAVYLCASGPATSTSQETQYFGPGTRLLVL.

The J gene is TRBJ2-3, the V gene TRBV12-3 or TRBV12-4, with TRBD2 identical over 7 bases. Trimming removed 3 bases from V and 2 bases from J; junction bases left unmatched: 5. The length of the CDR3 is 15 residues. CDR3 DNA: TGTGCCAGCAGTTTCGACGAGCGGGACACAGATACGCAGTATTTT. The encoded protein is CASSFDERDTDTQYF.

The CDR3, as DNA: TGTGCCAGCAGCTTAGCCCTCATGAACACTGAAGCTTTCTTT. Translated, it gives CASSLALMNTEAFF. The rearrangement links TRBV7-2 to TRBJ1-1; no clear D gene. The CDR3 spans 14 residues. Looked up from germline, CDR1 is SGHTA and CDR2 is FQGNSA. Trimming took off 0 bases at V and 0 bases at J, with 5 bases between the two ends.

This clonotype was counted at least ten times. V and J are TRBV18 and TRBJ2-7; D call uncertain. From germline, CDR1 is KGHSH and CDR2 LQKENI. This CDR3 is built from 14 residues. Trimming pared 3 bases from V and 4 bases from J, leaving 13 bases between. The CDR3 here is CASSPKALVYEQYF. CDR3 nucleotides: TGTGCCAGCTCACCGAAGGCATTGGTTTACGAGCAGTACTTC. The entire variable domain, with the rest obtained from reference TRBV18 and TRBJ2-7, is as follows: NAGVMQNPRHLVRRRGQEARLRCSPMKGHSHVYWYRQLPEEGLKFMVYLQKENIIDESGMPKERFSAEFPKEGPSILRIQQVVRGDSAAYFCASSPKALVYEQYFGPGTRLTVT.

This clonotype was seen a few times. The J gene is TRBJ2-2, the V gene TRBV29-1, with TRBD1 as a possible D gene (6 bases). CDR1 is SQVTM and CDR2 is ANQGSEA in the germline V gene. The length of the CDR3 is 11 residues. Trimming left V 3 bases short and J 13 bases short, with 12 bases between. CDR3 in amino acids: CSVDYGGRLFF. The CDR3 DNA reads as TGCAGCGTTGACTATGGGGGCAGGCTGTTTTTT.

V is TRBV20-1 and J is TRBJ2-7; TRBD2 matches at 11 bases. The V and J ends lost 4 bases and 2 bases, in that order; junction bases with no gene match: 7. Germline V CDR1 and CDR2: DFQATT, SNEGSKA (reference sequence). CDR3 length: 15 amino acids. As DNA, the CDR3 is TGCAGTGCTACGACTAGCGGGAAGATTACCTACGAGCAGTACTTC. This codes for CSATTSGKITYEQYF.

This clonotype was seen a handful of times. One junction end disagrees with the germline gene, perhaps due to a read error. V gene TRBV27 combines with J gene TRBJ2-7; 14 nucleotides line up with TRBD2. The CDR3 is made up of 17 amino acids. CDR1 MNHEY and CDR2 SMNVEV come from the germline V gene (reference sequence). The DNA of the CDR3 is TGTGCCAGCAGTTTACGCCGACTAGCGGGAGGGTCCTACGGGCAGTACTTC. This encodes CASSLRRLAGGSYGQYF.

The chain uses TRBV7-9 and TRBJ2-1; 8 nucleotides align to TRBD2. The germline CDR1 and CDR2 sequences are SEHNR and FQNEAQ (reference sequence). The CDR3 length is 16 residues. After removal of 1 base from V and 0 bases from J, the junction contained 2 bases not matched to a gene. Written as DNA, the CDR3 is TGTGCCAGCAGCTTAGGTGCGGGAGGCTCCTACAATGAGCAGTTCTTC. Translated, it gives CASSLGAGGSYNEQFF.